A selection of T cell receptor beta chains follows, all from one sample in a study of blood T cell repertoires in COVID-19. The protocol was immunoSEQ multiplex PCR, while the TCRdb copy is restricted to in-frame clones and leaves out a portion. The sample consists of roughly 170,000 clones, about 74% of them appearing once. Sequencing used peripheral blood. Receptors were obtained from a woman older than 75 with acute or convalescent COVID-19. Both conserved end residues are part of each CDR3. Fields, in order: CDR3 DNA, CDR3 protein, V gene, D gene, clone size, J gene. The D gene is left open where the match is weak. Size values are once, few and many counts, or a class for expanded clones, and some rows have none.

DNA: TGTGCCTGGAGTGTACAAGGGCGCGGGAGCAATCAGCCCCAGCATTTT
CDR3: CAWSVQGRGSNQPQHF
V: TRBV30
D: NA
size: NA
J: TRBJ1-5

DNA: TGTGCCAGCAGTCCTTGGACAGATCTCTCTGGAAACACCATATATTTT
CDR3: CASSPWTDLSGNTIYF
V: TRBV28
D: NA
size: many
J: TRBJ1-3

DNA: TGCGCCAGCAGCCAGGGGGGGGAGGCTGTCGGGATCGCTGAAGCTTTCTTT
CDR3: CASSQGGEAVGIAEAFF
V: TRBV4-1
D: NA
size: once
J: TRBJ1-1

DNA: TGTGCCAGTAGTATTCGTCCCGGGAGCGACACCGGGGAGCTGTTTTTT
CDR3: CASSIRPGSDTGELFF
V: TRBV19
D: NA
size: NA
J: TRBJ2-2

DNA: TGTGCCAGCAGCGTAGGAGGGGGAGTAGGAGAGCCCCAGCATTTT
CDR3: CASSVGGGVGEPQHF
V: TRBV9
D: NA
size: NA
J: TRBJ1-5

DNA: TGTGCCAGCCGAGTTACGAACACCGGGGAGCTGTTTTTT
CDR3: CASRVTNTGELFF
V: TRBV2
D: NA
size: NA
J: TRBJ2-2

DNA: TGTGCCAGCAGTTTTAAGGGGATCTATGGCTACACCTTC
CDR3: CASSFKGIYGYTF
V: TRBV27
D: NA
size: NA
J: TRBJ1-2

DNA: TGTGCCAGCAGTGGGGGACTAGCGGGCACAGATACGCAGTATTTT
CDR3: CASSGGLAGTDTQYF
V: TRBV2
D: TRBD2
size: once
J: TRBJ2-3

DNA: TGTGCCAGCAGTGACAGGTACACTGAAGCTTTCTTT
CDR3: CASSDRYTEAFF
V: TRBV2
D: NA
size: NA
J: TRBJ1-1

DNA: TGTGCCAGCTTGGACAGAGACGAGCAGTACTTC
CDR3: CASLDRDEQYF
V: TRBV28
D: NA
size: NA
J: TRBJ2-7

DNA: TGTGCCAGCAGTTATCGAACGGACAGGTCCTTTTATGGCTACACCTTC
CDR3: CASSYRTDRSFYGYTF
V: TRBV6-6
D: TRBD1
size: NA
J: TRBJ1-2

DNA: TGCGCGTCTGCAAGGGGGCTGAACACTGAAGCTTTCTTT
CDR3: CASARGLNTEAFF
V: TRBV5-1
D: TRBD1
size: once
J: TRBJ1-1

DNA: TGTGCCAACCTGCTAGCGGCGGGGTCCTACAATGAGCAGTTCTTC
CDR3: CANLLAAGSYNEQFF
V: TRBV10-3
D: TRBD2
size: few
J: TRBJ2-1

DNA: TGCGCCAGCAGCCTAGGGGCTAGCGGGAGCACAGATACGCAGTATTTT
CDR3: CASSLGASGSTDTQYF
V: TRBV4-1
D: TRBD2
size: NA
J: TRBJ2-3

DNA: TGTGCCAGCAGCCTTACTAGCGGCCTTCTCCATGAGCAGTTCTTC
CDR3: CASSLTSGLLHEQFF
V: TRBV3-1/TRBV3-2
D: TRBD2
size: NA
J: TRBJ2-1

DNA: TGTGCCACCAGCAGATCGGGGTTTGGGAATGAGCAGTTCTTC
CDR3: CATSRSGFGNEQFF
V: TRBV15
D: NA
size: NA
J: TRBJ2-1

DNA: TGTGCCACCAGCCACTTAGCAGGGTCCTATAATTCACCCCTCCACTTT
CDR3: CATSHLAGSYNSPLHF
V: TRBV15
D: NA
size: NA
J: TRBJ1-6

DNA: TGTGCCAGCAGTTCGAACAGGGTCCAGGGGGAGCAGTACTTC
CDR3: CASSSNRVQGEQYF
V: TRBV6-6
D: NA
size: NA
J: TRBJ2-7

DNA: TGTGCCAGCAGCTTTATAGCGGGAGAGGGCAATGAGCAGTTCTTC
CDR3: CASSFIAGEGNEQFF
V: TRBV7-3
D: TRBD2
size: NA
J: TRBJ2-1

DNA: TGTGCCAGCAGCGGACAGGGAACAGAGACCCAGTACTTC
CDR3: CASSGQGTETQYF
V: TRBV2
D: TRBD1
size: NA
J: TRBJ2-5

DNA: TGTGCCAGCAGTCGGGGGACGGGGGAGGAAGGGGCCAACGTCCTGACTTTC
CDR3: CASSRGTGEEGANVLTF
V: TRBV27
D: NA
size: few
J: TRBJ2-6

DNA: TGTGCCAGCTCAGCCCTAGCGGGAGGGGACAAAAACATTCAGTACTTC
CDR3: CASSALAGGDKNIQYF
V: TRBV18
D: TRBD2
size: once
J: TRBJ2-4

DNA: TGCGCCAGCAGCCCGGATGGACAATCAGCTTTCTTT
CDR3: CASSPDGQSAFF
V: TRBV5-1
D: NA
size: few
J: TRBJ1-1

DNA: TGTGCCAGCAGTTTACCCCCGCAGGGGCGCGAGACCCAGTACTTC
CDR3: CASSLPPQGRETQYF
V: TRBV28
D: NA
size: NA
J: TRBJ2-5

DNA: TGTGCCAGTAGTATTAGCGGGAATTCACCCCTCCACTTT
CDR3: CASSISGNSPLHF
V: TRBV19
D: NA
size: NA
J: TRBJ1-6

DNA: TGTGCCAGCAGCGTAGCTGATGAGCAGTTCTTC
CDR3: CASSVADEQFF
V: TRBV9
D: NA
size: NA
J: TRBJ2-1

DNA: TGTGCCTGGAGTGTACAACTAGCGGGAGGGGGTGAGCAGTTCTTC
CDR3: CAWSVQLAGGGEQFF
V: TRBV30
D: TRBD2
size: NA
J: TRBJ2-1

DNA: TGTGCCAGCAGTTTAACCGGCCAGGTCAAGTTCTTC
CDR3: CASSLTGQVKFF
V: TRBV6-7
D: NA
size: NA
J: TRBJ2-1

DNA: TGTGCCAGCAGCATATCGACAGGGAACTCCTACGAGCAGTACTTC
CDR3: CASSISTGNSYEQYF
V: TRBV7-2
D: TRBD1
size: NA
J: TRBJ2-7

DNA: TGTGCCAGCAGCTTGGGGGCTAGCGGAATCACAGATACGCAGTATTTT
CDR3: CASSLGASGITDTQYF
V: TRBV5-6
D: TRBD2
size: many
J: TRBJ2-3

DNA: TGTGCCAGCAGTTTACCTAAAAACATTCAGTACTTC
CDR3: CASSLPKNIQYF
V: TRBV28
D: NA
size: NA
J: TRBJ2-4

DNA: TGTGCCAGCAGATCCCCCCCCCAGGGGGCTAACTATGGCTACACCTTC
CDR3: CASRSPPQGANYGYTF
V: TRBV27
D: TRBD1
size: few
J: TRBJ1-2

DNA: TGTGCCAGCAGGGGACAGCCCTACGAGCAGTACTTC
CDR3: CASRGQPYEQYF
V: TRBV28
D: TRBD1
size: NA
J: TRBJ2-7

DNA: TGTGCCAGCAGTGTGGGCCCCGGAGAGACCCAGTACTTC
CDR3: CASSVGPGETQYF
V: TRBV2
D: NA
size: NA
J: TRBJ2-5

DNA: TGTGCCAGCAGCCCTTTATCCCGGGTGGTTATAGCTGAAGCTTTCTTT
CDR3: CASSPLSRVVIAEAFF
V: TRBV5-4
D: NA
size: NA
J: TRBJ1-1

DNA: TGTGCCAGCTCACCTGGGGGACAAGCCTACGAGCAGTACTTC
CDR3: CASSPGGQAYEQYF
V: TRBV18
D: NA
size: few
J: TRBJ2-7

DNA: TGTGCCAGAAATAGCGGGACGATCACAGATACGCAGTATTTT
CDR3: CARNSGTITDTQYF
V: TRBV30
D: TRBD2
size: NA
J: TRBJ2-3

DNA: TGTGCCAGCAGCCAAGGAGATTCACCCCTCCACTTT
CDR3: CASSQGDSPLHF
V: TRBV3-1/TRBV3-2
D: NA
size: once
J: TRBJ1-6

DNA: TGTGCCAGCAGTCCCGGGACAGGGGTTGAAAAACTGTTTTTT
CDR3: CASSPGTGVEKLFF
V: TRBV2
D: TRBD1
size: NA
J: TRBJ1-4

DNA: TGTGCCAGCAGCCCAGGGGTTTATGAAAAACTGTTTTTT
CDR3: CASSPGVYEKLFF
V: TRBV11-2
D: NA
size: NA
J: TRBJ1-4

DNA: TGTGCCACCAGTGATCGCAGGGGATCTAATGAAAAACTGTTTTTT
CDR3: CATSDRRGSNEKLFF
V: TRBV24-1
D: NA
size: NA
J: TRBJ1-4

DNA: TGTGCCAGCAGCCAAGATTTTAGCGCCTCGAACACCGGGGAGCTGTTTTTT
CDR3: CASSQDFSASNTGELFF
V: TRBV3-1/TRBV3-2
D: NA
size: NA
J: TRBJ2-2

DNA: TGCGCCAGCAGCCAAGATCGGACAGCTTATCAGCCCCAGCATTTT
CDR3: CASSQDRTAYQPQHF
V: TRBV4-3
D: NA
size: NA
J: TRBJ1-5

DNA: TGTGCCAGCAGCCAAACCCAGGGGGATACGCAGTATTTT
CDR3: CASSQTQGDTQYF
V: TRBV3-1/TRBV3-2
D: NA
size: NA
J: TRBJ2-3

DNA: TGTGCCAGCAGTGATCCCCGGACTAGCGGGATGGAGACGGATACGCAGTATTTT
CDR3: CASSDPRTSGMETDTQYF
V: TRBV25-1
D: TRBD2
size: NA
J: TRBJ2-3

DNA: TGTGCCACACAGGGAACTCCTGGAAACACCATATATTTT
CDR3: CATQGTPGNTIYF
V: TRBV10-3
D: NA
size: NA
J: TRBJ1-3

DNA: TGTGCCAGCAGCCCACCGACTGGAAGCTCCTACAATGAGCAGTTCTTC
CDR3: CASSPPTGSSYNEQFF
V: TRBV7-9
D: NA
size: NA
J: TRBJ2-1

DNA: TGTGCCAGCAGAGAACAGGGGGCCGGAATCAATGAGCAGTTCTTC
CDR3: CASREQGAGINEQFF
V: TRBV27
D: TRBD1
size: once
J: TRBJ2-1

DNA: TGCGCCAGCAGCATCAGGGGTAGTCACAACACCGGGGAGCTGTTTTTT
CDR3: CASSIRGSHNTGELFF
V: TRBV5-1
D: NA
size: few
J: TRBJ2-2

DNA: TGCGCCAGCAGCTTTCGGGTAGCGGAGGCAGATACGCAGTATTTT
CDR3: CASSFRVAEADTQYF
V: TRBV5-1
D: NA
size: NA
J: TRBJ2-3

DNA: TGTGCCAGCAGCAGGGGGACTAGCGGGAACCAGATGTCGTTC
CDR3: CASSRGTSGNQMSF
V: TRBV11-2
D: TRBD2
size: few
J: TRBJ2-7

DNA: TGTGCCATCAAAGAGACTCAAGTCACTGAAGCTTTCTTT
CDR3: CAIKETQVTEAFF
V: TRBV10-3
D: NA
size: NA
J: TRBJ1-1

DNA: TGTGCCAGCAGCTCAGGGGGCGCCTATGGCTACACCTTC
CDR3: CASSSGGAYGYTF
V: TRBV11-1
D: TRBD1
size: NA
J: TRBJ1-2

DNA: TGCGCCAGCAGCTTGGATAGGGGTAACACTGAAGCTTTCTTT
CDR3: CASSLDRGNTEAFF
V: TRBV5-1
D: NA
size: few
J: TRBJ1-1